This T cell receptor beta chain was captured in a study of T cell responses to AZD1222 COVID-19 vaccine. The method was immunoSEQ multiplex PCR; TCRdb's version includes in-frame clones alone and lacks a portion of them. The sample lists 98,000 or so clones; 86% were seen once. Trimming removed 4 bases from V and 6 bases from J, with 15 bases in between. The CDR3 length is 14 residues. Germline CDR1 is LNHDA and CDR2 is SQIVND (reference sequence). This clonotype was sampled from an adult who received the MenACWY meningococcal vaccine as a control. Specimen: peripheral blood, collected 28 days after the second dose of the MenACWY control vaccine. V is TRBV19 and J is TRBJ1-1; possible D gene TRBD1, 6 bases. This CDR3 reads CASSTWGAVAEAFF. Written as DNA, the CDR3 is TGTGCCAGTAGTACCTGGGGGGCCGTTGCTGAAGCTTTCTTT.